This T cell receptor (beta chain) originates from a study of blood T cells in healthy people across ages. Study conclusions and caveats: Higher diversity and more naive CD4+ cells were features of long-lived donors, compared to aged donors.

Next came a second PCR, run for 7 to 11 cycles, which used a sample-barcoded 5' primer along with a J-beta primer mix. MiXCR, applied by TCRdb to the 5' RACE reads, yields one record per CDR3 protein. Of 1.5 million to 2 million distinct CDR3 sequences listed, around 48% are singletons. In regard to this clonotype: The antigen remains undetermined.

Material for sequencing was blood. The sequence was obtained from a middle-aged woman in good health.

The CDR3 spells CSARDWGGGAAETQYF. In DNA, the CDR3 is TGCAGTGCTAGAGATTGGGGCGGGGGGGCCGCTGAGACCCAGTACTTC. The chain couples TRBV20-1 to TRBJ2-5; 9 bases fit TRBD2. Trimming at V came to 0 bases and at J to 5 bases, leaving 10 bases not matched to a gene. There are 16 residues in the CDR3. Germline V gives CDR1 DFQATT, CDR2 SNEGSKA (reference sequence).